The T cell receptor (beta chain) described here comes from a study of blood T cell repertoires in COVID-19. Study-wide background: The analysed material was cDNA or gDNA that came from T cells, B-cell-depleted T cells, or PBMCs.

The CDR3 loop spans 16 amino acids. The germline gives CDR1 LNHDA, CDR2 SQIVND (reference sequence). Trimming removed 6 bases at V and 0 bases at J, with 17 bases between. Source study methods: Amplification with reference gene primers provided the estimates of nucleated cell counts. Profiling relied on immunoSEQ multiplex PCR, and the TCRdb table lists in-frame clones only, not all of them. V, J and clone size are taken as reported in that table, and D and trimming were inferred from the DNA itself. The table records roughly 230,000 clones, around 82% of them present only once. This sequence was found in a man between 50 and 59 years old with active or convalescent COVID-19. This rearrangement joins TRBV19 to TRBJ1-1; tentatively, D is TRBD1 (6 bases). Sequencing was carried out using peripheral blood. The CDR3 loop is CASSLWATGMNTEAFF. CDR3 nucleotides: TGTGCCAGTAGCCTTTGGGCAACAGGGATGAACACTGAAGCTTTCTTT.